This T cell receptor beta chain was obtained from a study of PD-1 blockade in classical Hodgkin lymphoma. Findings and caveats of the study: Repertoire difference causes, possibly disease activity or prior therapy, remain undefined. CD4+ TCR diversity, unlike CD8+, rose significantly by C4D1. The authors excluded patients who started nivolumab under 1 year after ASCT.

The V gene lost 6 bases and the J gene lost 5 bases, with 7 bases spanning the gap. Per the germline V gene, CDR1 is MDHEN and CDR2 is SYDVKM. The CDR3 is 11 amino acids. Remarks on this clone: Its specificity is unknown.

Profiled with immunoSEQ multiplex PCR; TCRdb holds only in-frame clones, not every one. This sample carries roughly 140,000 clones, approximately 81% of them seen once, and the ten largest clones take about 9.2%. Relapse was seen in all patients after autologous stem cell transplantation, and brentuximab vedotin exposure was variable. This receptor was identified in a human donor with classical Hodgkin lymphoma. J is TRBJ1-1 and V is TRBV28, with D perhaps matching TRBD1 (6 bases). The sample was peripheral blood mononuclear cells (PBMCs), taken before the second cycle of nivolumab. The CDR3 DNA reads TGTGCCAGCAGCAGGGGAACTGAAGCTTTCTTT. Translating gives CASSRGTEAFF.